Listed here are 12 T cell receptor beta chains from one sample, sequenced in a study of T-cell memory formation after mild COVID-19. TCRdb fed the 5' RACE reads into MiXCR, producing one record per CDR3 protein. The sample lists 470,000 or so distinct CDR3 sequences; around 20% were seen once. Sequencing was performed on PBMCs or a T cell subset sorted from them (not recorded which). These receptors all stem from an adult woman who had mild COVID-19 (a few samples of this study predate the infection). Cell type and time point are not known.

CDR3 nucleotide sequence: TGTGCCACCAGTGAGACCCGGGCCCCCGTAGAGCAGTTCTTC. Translated: CATSETRAPVEQFF. The V call is TRBV24-1, the J call TRBJ2-1; no clear D gene. Germline V gene lookup returns CDR1 KGHDR and CDR2 SFDVKD. The CDR3 is made up of 14 amino acids. The V end lost 4 bases, the J end lost 10 bases, and 16 bases lay between the germline ends.

CDR3 bases: TGTGCCAGCAGCCAATCCGGGACTAGCATCACCAATGAGCAGTTCTTC. It specifies CASSQSGTSITNEQFF. V is TRBV3-1 and J is TRBJ2-1; 9 nucleotides match TRBD2. The V and J ends lost 2 bases and 6 bases, in that order; junction bases with no gene match: 8. The CDR3 contains 16 residues. The germline V gene has CDR1 LGHDT and CDR2 YNNKEL (reference sequence).

The chain uses TRBV29-1 and TRBJ2-4; the match to TRBD1 covers 9 bases. The CDR3 loop spans 16 amino acids. V lost 3 bases, J lost 2 bases, and 8 bases stayed unmatched. The germline CDR1 and CDR2 sequences are SQVTM and ANQGSEA. The CDR3 DNA follows: TGCAGCGTTGAGGGAGGACAGGGGATATCCAAAAACATTCAGTACTTC. It specifies CSVEGGQGISKNIQYF.

The sample holds a few counts of this clonotype. The genes are TRBV7-6 and TRBJ2-3; D call uncertain. The CDR3 extends over 13 amino acids. Germline CDR1 SGHVS, CDR2 FNYEAQ. Between the trimmed V and J ends, which lost 4 bases and 3 bases, there was a span of 8 bases. CDR3 nucleotides: TGTGCCAGCAGCTCAGAGGAAACAGATACGCAGTATTTT. Translated, it gives CASSSEETDTQYF. Full variable domain (outside the CDR3, taken from reference TRBV7-6 and TRBJ2-3): GAGVSQSPRYKVTKRGQDVALRCDPISGHVSLYWYRQALGQGPEFLTYFNYEAQQDKSGLPNDRFSAERPEGSISTLTIQRTEQRDSAMYRCASSSEETDTQYFGPGTRLTVL.

V is TRBV12-3 or TRBV12-4 and J is TRBJ2-2; D is possibly TRBD1 (5 bases). The length of the CDR3 is 15 residues. The V gene lost 5 bases and the J gene lost 7 bases, with 17 bases spanning the gap. CDR3 residues: CASSGDRSARGELFF. The CDR3 DNA follows: TGTGCCAGCAGTGGAGACAGATCCGCCCGCGGGGAGCTGTTTTTT.

This clonotype was observed at least ten times. This rearrangement joins TRBV5-1 to TRBJ1-2; D is possibly TRBD1 (6 bases). The V end lost 2 bases, the J end lost 6 bases, and 17 bases lay between the germline ends. Germline lookup yields CDR1 SGHRS and CDR2 YFSETQ. CDR3 length equals 15 residues. CDR3 sequence: CASSFARGVLDGYTF. The CDR3 coding sequence is TGCGCCAGCAGCTTCGCCAGGGGAGTTCTGGATGGCTACACCTTC.

The chain carries TRBV20-1 and TRBJ2-1; 9 nucleotides agree with TRBD2. This CDR3 has 13 amino acids. CDR1 DFQATT and CDR2 SNEGSKA come from the germline V gene (reference sequence). With 6 bases clipped from V and 6 bases from J, the junction kept 6 bases outside the gene matches. For the CDR3, the DNA is TGCAGTGCGATGGGACTAGCTCCCAATGAGCAGTTCTTC. It specifies CSAMGLAPNEQFF.

This rearrangement joins TRBV5-1 to TRBJ2-2; D possibly matches TRBD1 or TRBD2 (5 bases each). V shed 0 bases and J shed 5 bases, with 8 bases lying between them. Germline loops: CDR1 SGHRS, CDR2 YFSETQ. The CDR3 is made up of 14 amino acids. CDR3: CASSLDWGTGELFF. CDR3 coding DNA: TGCGCCAGCAGCTTGGATTGGGGGACCGGGGAGCTGTTTTTT.

This chain uses TRBV5-1 with TRBJ1-4, with 7 bases aligning to TRBD1. The V and J ends lost 0 bases and 5 bases, in that order; junction bases with no gene match: 4. Germline V gene data show CDR1 as SGHRS and CDR2 as YFSETQ. The CDR3 runs 15 residues. The CDR3 nucleotides read TGCGCCAGCAGCTTGGCGGGACAGCCGAATGAAAAACTGTTTTTT. Translating gives CASSLAGQPNEKLFF.

V is TRBV5-6 and J is TRBJ2-7; D remains ambiguous. The germline V gene has CDR1 SGHDT and CDR2 YYEEEE. V lost 0 bases to trimming and J lost 4 bases, with 5 bases between them. The CDR3 has 12 residues. The CDR3 region is CASSLVQYEQYF. The CDR3 bases are TGTGCCAGCAGCTTGGTCCAATACGAGCAGTACTTC.

The CDR3 loop is CASSPTGDLYNEQFF. For the CDR3, the DNA is TGTGCCAGCAGCCCGACAGGGGACCTCTACAATGAGCAGTTCTTC. The chain uses TRBV7-9 and TRBJ2-1; TRBD1 matches at 8 bases. The CDR3 covers 15 residues. V shed 5 bases and J 3 bases; nucleotides not matched to a gene: 6. Germline CDR1 and CDR2: SEHNR and FQNEAQ (reference sequence).

This clonotype was picked up many times. The chain joins TRBV27 to TRBJ2-7; 7 nucleotides match TRBD1. CDR3 length equals 15 residues. Germline V CDR1 and CDR2: MNHEY, SMNVEV (reference sequence). The V segment lost 10 bases and the J segment 3 bases; nucleotides outside the gene matches: 15. CDR3 residues: CATDYPTGPFYEQYF. Here the CDR3 DNA reads TGTGCCACCGACTACCCGACAGGGCCCTTCTACGAGCAGTACTTC.